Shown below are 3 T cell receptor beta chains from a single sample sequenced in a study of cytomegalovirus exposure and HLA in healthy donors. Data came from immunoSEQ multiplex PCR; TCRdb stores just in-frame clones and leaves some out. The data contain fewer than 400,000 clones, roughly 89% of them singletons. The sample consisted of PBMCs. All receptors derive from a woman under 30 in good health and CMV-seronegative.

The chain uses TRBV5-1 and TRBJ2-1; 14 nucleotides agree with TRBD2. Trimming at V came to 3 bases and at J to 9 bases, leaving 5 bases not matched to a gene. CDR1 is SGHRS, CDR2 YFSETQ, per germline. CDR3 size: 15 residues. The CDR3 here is CASSSGLAGEGEQFF. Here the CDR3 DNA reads TGCGCCAGCAGCTCGGGACTAGCGGGAGAGGGTGAGCAGTTCTTC.

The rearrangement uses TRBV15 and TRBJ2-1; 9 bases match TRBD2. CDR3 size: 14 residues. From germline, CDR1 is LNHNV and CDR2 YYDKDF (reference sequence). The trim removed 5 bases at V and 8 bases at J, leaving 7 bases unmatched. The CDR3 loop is CATSAGTSFDEQFF. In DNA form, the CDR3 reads TGTGCCACCAGCGCTGGGACTAGCTTCGATGAGCAGTTCTTC.

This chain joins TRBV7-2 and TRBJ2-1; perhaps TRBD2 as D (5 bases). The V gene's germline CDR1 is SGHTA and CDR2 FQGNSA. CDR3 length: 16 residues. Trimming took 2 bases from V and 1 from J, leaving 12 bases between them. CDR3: CASSLLGGRSYNEQFF. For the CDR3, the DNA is TGTGCCAGCAGCTTACTCGGAGGCCGATCCTACAATGAGCAGTTCTTC.